These 19 T cell receptor beta chains share one sample of origin, sequenced in a study of T cells after yellow fever vaccination. TCRdb re-called the 5' RACE reads through MiXCR, storing one row per CDR3 protein. This repertoire shows around 100,000 distinct CDR3 sequences, around 5.5% found once; its top ten account for more than 40%. The sample was CD8+ T cells sorted from PBMCs, taken 10 days after the yellow fever booster vaccination. The receptors come from a man aged 18 to 29 who received the YFV17D yellow fever vaccine.

This clonotype appeared a few times. The gene calls are TRBV12-3 or TRBV12-4 and TRBJ2-3, with D maybe TRBD1 (5 bases). The CDR3 runs to 14 residues. Trimming took off 1 base at V and 5 bases at J, with 10 bases between the two ends. The CDR3: CASSLEGLGDTQYF. The CDR3 DNA reads TGTGCCAGCAGTTTAGAGGGGTTGGGAGATACGCAGTATTTT.

The rearrangement links TRBV4-1 to TRBJ1-2; D remains unclear. Trimming removed 1 base at V and 6 bases at J, with 6 bases between. The CDR3 runs to 12 residues. Per the germline V gene, CDR1 is MGHRA and CDR2 is YSYEKL. CDR3 nucleotide sequence: TGCGCCAGCAGCCAAGGGGCGGATGGCTACACCTTC. This encodes CASSQGADGYTF.

This clonotype has more than one count but fewer than ten. The chain employs TRBV10-3 and TRBJ1-5; D possibly corresponds to TRBD1 (6 bases). This CDR3 has 14 amino acids. V lost 10 bases and J lost 2, with 15 bases in between. The germline V gene has CDR1 ENHRY and CDR2 SYGVKD. CDR3 bases: TGTGCCACCATCAGGGGTCCGGGCAATCAGCCCCAGCATTTT. Its protein is CATIRGPGNQPQHF.

The CDR3 nucleotides read TGCGCCAGCAGCCAAGAATATCAGGGGTCTTCTAATTCACCCCTCCACTTT. It codes for CASSQEYQGSSNSPLHF. V and J are TRBV4-1 and TRBJ1-6, with D possibly matching TRBD1 (6 bases). The CDR3 spans 17 residues. Per the germline V gene, CDR1 is MGHRA and CDR2 is YSYEKL. V was cut by 0 bases and J by 6 bases, with 15 bases left in between.

The CDR3 loop reads CASGTGTADLSGNTIYF. The CDR3 DNA sequence: TGTGCCAGCGGGACCGGGACAGCAGACCTCTCTGGAAACACCATATATTTT. The V gene is TRBV12-3 or TRBV12-4, the J gene TRBJ1-3, with TRBD1 identical over 7 bases. V lost 8 bases to trimming and J lost 0 bases; unmatched junction nucleotides: 13. CDR3 size: 17 residues.

This rearrangement joins TRBV7-2 to TRBJ2-3; D might be TRBD1 (6 bases). The CDR3 totals 15 residues. Trimming pared 6 bases from V and 3 bases from J, leaving 16 bases between. Germline CDR1 SGHTA, CDR2 FQGNSA. The CDR3 nucleotides read TGTGCCAGCAGTTCTACAGGGCGGTGGACAGATACGCAGTATTTT. Translated, it gives CASSSTGRWTDTQYF.

The CDR3 DNA is TGTGCCAGCTCGGACAGGGGGCGAAATGAGCAGTTCTTC. Its translation: CASSDRGRNEQFF. The chain recombines TRBV12-3 or TRBV12-4 with TRBJ2-1; 11 bases agree with TRBD1. The CDR3 extends over 13 amino acids. Germline trimming cut 8 bases from V and 7 bases from J; bases unmatched to any gene: 4.

This rearrangement joins TRBV7-3 to TRBJ2-1; TRBD2 agrees at 9 bases. Germline lookup yields CDR1 SGHTA and CDR2 FQGTGA. This CDR3 has 15 residues. With V trimmed by 5 bases and J by 8 bases, 10 bases remained unmatched. The CDR3 bases are TGTGCCAGCAGCCCAGGGACTAGCATTTTGGATGAGCAGTTCTTC. It codes for CASSPGTSILDEQFF.

The rearrangement links TRBV7-9 to TRBJ1-2; the D is unclear. Trimming took 2 bases from V and 0 from J, leaving 7 bases between them. CDR1 SEHNR and CDR2 FQNEAQ come from the germline V gene (reference sequence). There are 14 residues in the CDR3. The CDR3 reads CASSLPGANYGYTF. As DNA, the CDR3 is TGTGCCAGCAGCTTACCCGGAGCTAACTATGGCTACACCTTC. Supplemented by reference TRBV7-9 and TRBJ1-2, the full variable domain reads DTGVSQNPRHKITKRGQNVTFRCDPISEHNRLYWYRQTLGQGPEFLTYFQNEAQLEKSRLLSDRFSAERPKGSFSTLEIQRTEQGDSAMYLCASSLPGANYGYTFGSGTRLTVV.

This clonotype was picked up a small number of times. The chain links TRBV5-1 to TRBJ2-3; D gene uncertain. The CDR3 is 13 residues long. CDR1 and CDR2 (germline): SGHRS, YFSETQ. V gave up 6 bases and J gave up 0 bases, with 8 bases separating them. The CDR3 DNA is TGCGCCAGCAAGGTGTCTAGCACAGATACGCAGTATTTT. Residues: CASKVSSTDTQYF. Full variable domain (missing parts from reference TRBV5-1 and TRBJ2-3): KAGVTQTPRYLIKTRGQQVTLSCSPISGHRSVSWYQQTPGQGLQFLFEYFSETQRNKGNFPGRFSGRQFSNSRSEMNVSTLELGDSALYLCASKVSSTDTQYFGPGTRLTVL.

At least ten counts were recorded for this clonotype. The chain links TRBV12-3 or TRBV12-4 to TRBJ1-1, with 9 positions matching TRBD1. Trimming removed 3 bases from V and 6 bases from J; junction bases left unmatched: 8. The CDR3 spans 15 residues. The CDR3 loop reads CASSFGTGGRSEAFF. The CDR3 DNA reads as TGTGCCAGCAGTTTTGGTACAGGGGGCAGGTCTGAAGCTTTCTTT.

The chain joins TRBV6-6 to TRBJ2-1, with D possibly matching TRBD1 (5 bases). This CDR3 has 13 residues. Trimming stripped 4 bases from V and 8 bases from J, with 12 bases between. Germline CDR1 reads MNHNY; CDR2 reads SVGAGI (reference sequence). Here the CDR3 DNA reads TGTGCCAGCAGTTGGGGCGCGGTGGATGAGCAGTTCTTC. Its translation is CASSWGAVDEQFF.

A few counts support this clonotype. The J gene is TRBJ1-1, the V gene TRBV2; the match to TRBD1 covers 8 bases. CDR1 SNHLY and CDR2 FYNNEI come from the germline V gene. The CDR3 runs to 16 residues. After removal of 2 bases from V and 0 bases from J, the junction contained 5 bases not matched to a gene. In nucleotides, the CDR3 is TGTGCCAGCAGTGAAACCGGGACAGGAATGAACACTGAAGCTTTCTTT. As protein: CASSETGTGMNTEAFF.

A few counts support this clonotype. The chain uses TRBV10-3 and TRBJ2-7; possible D gene TRBD2, 5 bases. Germline CDR1 is ENHRY and CDR2 is SYGVKD. This CDR3 is built from 12 residues. With 8 bases removed from V and 0 bases from J, the gap between germline ends came to 8 bases. Written as DNA, the CDR3 is TGTGCCATCTCGAGGGACTCCTACGAGCAGTACGTC. Its translation: CAISRDSYEQYV.

The chain joins TRBV7-2 to TRBJ1-6; D unresolved. This CDR3 comprises 15 residues. Trimming removed 3 bases at V and 8 bases at J, with 14 bases between. Germline assignment: CDR1 SGHTA and CDR2 FQGNSA. The CDR3 nucleotides read TGTGCCAGCAGCTTGATGGCCACGGGTCATTCACCCCTCCACTTT. It is translated as CASSLMATGHSPLHF.

The chain employs TRBV6-2 or TRBV6-3 and TRBJ1-1; D is possibly TRBD1 (5 bases). This CDR3 is built from 16 residues. V was pared by 5 bases and J by 4 bases, with 20 bases between. Germline V CDR1 and CDR2: MNHEY, SVGEGT. CDR3 nucleotides: TGTGCCAGCAGTCTTAACGTGGCAGGGCTCGTCACTGAAGCTTTCTTT. It yields the protein CASSLNVAGLVTEAFF.

This clonotype was counted a few times. The V call is TRBV4-3, the J call TRBJ2-3, with 7 bases matching TRBD2. Germline trimming cut 0 bases from V and 5 bases from J; bases unmatched to any gene: 11. Germline CDR1 LGHNA, CDR2 YSLEER. The length of the CDR3 is 17 residues. Here the CDR3 reads CASSQDLWSGALDTQYF. CDR3 coding DNA: TGCGCCAGCAGCCAAGATCTTTGGAGCGGGGCATTAGATACGCAGTATTTT.

This clonotype was counted at least ten times. The chain links TRBV11-1 to TRBJ2-3; 7 bases fit TRBD1. Germline values: CDR1 SGHAT, CDR2 FQDESV (reference sequence). With V trimmed by 5 bases and J by 14 bases, 10 bases remained unmatched. The CDR3 consists of 12 residues. The CDR3 region has the DNA TGTGCCAGCAGCCCCAGGGGGTCTCGCCCGTATTTT. As protein: CASSPRGSRPYF.

The J gene is TRBJ2-5, the V gene TRBV4-3; tentatively, D is TRBD2 (5 bases). The CDR3 consists of 15 residues. Germline-derived CDR1 and CDR2 are LGHNA and YSLEER. Trimming shortened V by 1 base and J by 3 bases, and 12 bases separated the two germline ends. CDR3 nucleotide sequence: TGCGCCAGCAGCCAAGTCGAGGGCTTCAAAGAGACCCAGTACTTC. This translates into CASSQVEGFKETQYF.